This is a list of T cell receptor beta chains from one sample in a study of blood T cell repertoires in COVID-19. TCRdb keeps only in-frame clones here, not all; method: immunoSEQ multiplex PCR. The repertoire consists of 380,000 or so clones, with around 90% occurring once and the leading ten covering about 1.2%. Sequenced input: peripheral blood. These receptor sequences come from a man aged 40-50 years with acute or convalescent COVID-19. Both conserved end residues are part of each CDR3. Each record gives: J gene, D gene, V gene, clone size, CDR3 DNA, CDR3 protein. D genes are given only for firm matches. Part of the rows lack a size; the others show once, few, many or a class for expanded clones.

>TRBJ1-2|-|TRBV2|-
TGTGCCAGCAGCCAGGACAGCGCCGCAAACTATGGCTACACCTTC
CASSQDSAANYGYTF
>TRBJ2-5|TRBD1|TRBV18|-
TGTGCCAGCTCACCACCCGGGACAGGGGGCCCCCAAGAGACCCAGTACTTC
CASSPPGTGGPQETQYF
>TRBJ1-2|TRBD1|TRBV6-5|-
TGTGCCATCAGGGACAGCCTGAGCTACACCTTC
CAIRDSLSYTF
>TRBJ1-5|TRBD1|TRBV7-8|-
TGTGCCAGCAGCTCGCAGGGGGCCCATAGCAATCAGCCCCAGCATTTT
CASSSQGAHSNQPQHF
>TRBJ1-2|-|TRBV6-5|once
TGTGCCAGCAGTCTCGCAGGGTCCAACTATGGCTACACCTTC
CASSLAGSNYGYTF
>TRBJ2-7|-|TRBV19|-
TGTGCCAGTAGTATAAGGCGGGGGCCCTACGAGCAGTACTTC
CASSIRRGPYEQYF
>TRBJ2-2|-|TRBV6-6|once
TGTGCCAGCAGTTTGGATCTTGCTGGGCAGGCCGGGGAGCTGTTTTTT
CASSLDLAGQAGELFF
>TRBJ1-6|-|TRBV21-1|-
TGTGCCAGCAGCAAATTTAAAGGGGTCCCTTATAATTCACCCCTCCACTTT
CASSKFKGVPYNSPLHF
>TRBJ1-2|-|TRBV6-5|-
TGTGCCAGCAGTTACACCAGGGTTTATGGCTACACCTTC
CASSYTRVYGYTF
>TRBJ2-3|-|TRBV9|-
TGTGCCAGCAGCGTTTGGGACAGCGGGGATACGCAGTATTTT
CASSVWDSGDTQYF
>TRBJ2-3|TRBD2|TRBV6-4|-
TGTGCCAGCAGTTCACGTAGCGGGGGGGCAGATACGCAGTATTTT
CASSSRSGGADTQYF
>TRBJ2-7|TRBD1|TRBV4-2|once
TGTGCCAGCAGCCTTCCGGGACAGGGGGCTCAGGAGCAGTACTTC
CASSLPGQGAQEQYF
>TRBJ1-6|TRBD1|TRBV10-3|-
TGTGCCATCAGATCGACAGGGGAGGATTCACCCCTCCACTTT
CAIRSTGEDSPLHF
>TRBJ1-5|-|TRBV5-3|-
TGTGCCAGAAGCTTCACTTATAGCAATCAGCCCCAGCATTTT
CARSFTYSNQPQHF
>TRBJ2-7|-|TRBV5-6|-
TGTGCCAGCAGCTTCCTAGGCCGCTACGAGCAGTACTTC
CASSFLGRYEQYF
>TRBJ1-2|TRBD1|TRBV30|-
TGTGCCTGGAGTGCACTTCGACAGGGACGGTATGGCTACACCTTC
CAWSALRQGRYGYTF
>TRBJ2-3|-|TRBV11-2|-
TGTGCCAGCGGAAGAGGTCACCCTCAAGATACGCAGTATTTT
CASGRGHPQDTQYF
>TRBJ1-2|-|TRBV5-5|-
TGTGCCAGCAATCAATGGAGGGCTCGATATGGCTACACCTTC
CASNQWRARYGYTF
>TRBJ1-3|TRBD1|TRBV5-5|-
TGTGCCAGCAGCTCTATATCTATGGGACAGGGTCGAGGAAACACCATATATTTT
CASSSISMGQGRGNTIYF
>TRBJ2-5|-|TRBV11-2|-
TGTGCCAGCAGCTTATTTAGCGGAGAGACCCAGTACTTC
CASSLFSGETQYF
>TRBJ2-7|-|TRBV2|-
TGTGCCAGCATTCTTATACAGGGTCTCTACGAGCAGTACTTC
CASILIQGLYEQYF
>TRBJ2-3|-|TRBV29-1|-
TGCAGCGTTGAGAACGAGGGCACAGATACGCAGTATTTT
CSVENEGTDTQYF
>TRBJ1-1|-|TRBV27|-
TGTGCCAGCAGTTTAGCGATGAACACTGAAGCTTTCTTT
CASSLAMNTEAFF
>TRBJ2-7|-|TRBV28|-
TGTGCCAGCAGTTTACGCGAGCAGTACTTC
CASSLREQYF
>TRBJ1-1|-|TRBV7-2|-
TGTGCCAGCAGCGCAAACATCAACACTGAAGCTTTCTTT
CASSANINTEAFF
>TRBJ2-1|TRBD2|TRBV5-8|-
TGTGCCAGCAGCTGGGGGTGGGGACTATCGTCGGATGAGCAGTTCTTC
CASSWGWGLSSDEQFF
>TRBJ1-4|TRBD1|TRBV7-2|-
TGTGCCAGCAGCTTAGCGGGACAGGGGAATGAAAAACTGTTTTTT
CASSLAGQGNEKLFF
>TRBJ2-1|-|TRBV7-8|-
TGTGCCAGCAGGCGCACCAGGGTGCAGGCCCACAATGAGCAGTTCTTC
CASRRTRVQAHNEQFF
>TRBJ1-3|-|TRBV9|-
TGTGCCAGCAGCGACGGGACAACGAGTGGATCTGGAAACACCATATATTTT
CASSDGTTSGSGNTIYF
>TRBJ2-3|TRBD2|TRBV28|-
TGTGCCAGCAATTGGCGGGGGGCTAGCACAGATACGCAGTATTTT
CASNWRGASTDTQYF
>TRBJ2-2|-|TRBV27|-
TGTGCCAGCCGCGCCTATCTAGCGCCCGGGGAGCTGTTTTTT
CASRAYLAPGELFF
>TRBJ2-5|-|TRBV27|-
TGTGCCAGCAGTTCAGGGGTTGAGACCCAGTACTTC
CASSSGVETQYF
>TRBJ1-2|-|TRBV27|-
TGTGCCAGCAGTTTACTCCAGGGAGGCTATGGCTACACCTTC
CASSLLQGGYGYTF
>TRBJ1-1|-|TRBV27|-
TGTGCCAGCAGTTTTTCGGGTAGGACTGAAGCTTTCTTT
CASSFSGRTEAFF
>TRBJ2-5|TRBD2|TRBV2|-
TGTGCCAGCAGTGCTCCCCATGGGAGGGAGCTAGAGACCCAGTACTTC
CASSAPHGRELETQYF
>TRBJ2-7|TRBD1|TRBV15|-
TGTGCCACCAGCTTCCGGACAGGGGGTTGGTACGAGCAGTACTTC
CATSFRTGGWYEQYF
>TRBJ2-2|TRBD1|TRBV7-3|once
TGTGCCAGCAGCTCCAGGACAGGATCGGACGGGGAGCTGTTTTTT
CASSSRTGSDGELFF
>TRBJ2-7|-|TRBV5-1|-
TGCGCCAGCAGCTTGAGCTACCAGTTAGTGGCCGGGTCTTACGAGCAGTACTTC
CASSLSYQLVAGSYEQYF
>TRBJ1-2|-|TRBV27|-
TGTGCCAGCAGTCAGCAGGGTGTTCCTGGCTACACCTTC
CASSQQGVPGYTF
>TRBJ2-5|-|TRBV3-1/TRBV3-2|-
TGTGCCAGCAGCCAAGAGTATGGTCGGGGGGCTGGGCCCCAGACCCAGTACTTC
CASSQEYGRGAGPQTQYF